This TCR beta chain was recovered during a study of cytomegalovirus exposure and HLA in healthy donors. Broader study findings: An analysis was carried out at a later point. It showed that HLA-associated TCR beta chains were more clonally expanded than equally common non-associated chains. In a later analysis, 17,000 or so TCR beta sequences were associated with HLA alleles at 0.05 false discovery rate. The authors later found TCR association rates varying by HLA locus, with DRB1 most and HLA-C fewest.

PCR employed 60 Vbeta and 13 Jbeta primers. Measured with immunoSEQ multiplex PCR; TCRdb has only the in-frame clones, and not every one. The sample contains 150,000 to 200,000 clones, roughly 76% of which appear only once. This clone showed up just a few times. Antigen unknown. CDR3 length equals 13 residues. V shed 4 bases, J shed 5 bases, and the junction held 3 bases outside the gene matches. Germline V gene lookup returns CDR1 SEHNR and CDR2 FQNEAQ (reference sequence). This chain joins TRBV7-9 and TRBJ2-5, with 8 bases aligning to TRBD1. The sequence was collected from a young woman in good health and CMV-seropositive. The sample comprised PBMCs. This CDR3 reads CASSSRGPETQYF. CDR3 in DNA: TGTGCCAGCAGCTCCAGGGGGCCGGAGACCCAGTACTTC.